This entry concerns a single T cell receptor beta chain. Only in-frame clones appear in the TCRdb table, and some are missing; sequencing was by immunoSEQ multiplex PCR. The repertoire consists of some 1 million clones, with about three quarters occurring once and the leading ten covering less than 1.5%. V lost 5 bases to trimming and J lost 8 bases; unmatched junction nucleotides: 6. Germline V gives CDR1 LNHDA, CDR2 SQIVND (reference sequence). The CDR3 sequence is 13 residues long. The entry originates in a study of shared clonotypes between healthy human individuals. V is TRBV19 and J is TRBJ2-1; 7 nucleotides line up with TRBD1. Sequences were obtained from memory CD4+ T cells sorted from blood. Regarding subset: CD45RA-negative fraction. The source of this sequence is a man younger than 35 in good health. The chain's CDR3 is CASSVRQGYEQFF. The CDR3 DNA is TGTGCCAGTAGTGTCCGACAGGGTTATGAGCAGTTCTTC.